This T cell receptor beta chain appears in the sequencing data of a study of blood T cell repertoires in COVID-19. The overall study: Italy, Spain and the United States were the sources of the convalescent and acute COVID-19 samples. T cells, B-cell-depleted T cells, or PBMCs supplied cDNA or gDNA.

This clone has only one observation. CDR1 SGDLS and CDR2 YYNGEE come from the germline V gene. The germline V and J ends were trimmed by 4 bases and 1 base, with 12 bases remaining between them. The CDR3 covers 15 residues. TCRdb's copy holds only in-frame clones and misses some; the assay was immunoSEQ multiplex PCR. The sample gives some 100,000 clones, about 86% of which show up once; 5% is in the top ten. This chain links TRBV9 with TRBJ1-3, with D unresolved. Sequencing was done on a sample of peripheral blood. The clonotype comes from a human donor in a cohort sampled during active COVID-19. CDR3 residues: CASSSTTESGNTIYF. The CDR3 nucleotides are TGTGCCAGCAGCTCTACGACGGAGTCTGGAAACACCATATATTTT. Filled out from reference TRBV9 and TRBJ1-3, the complete variable domain reads DSGVTQTPKHLITATGQRVTLRCSPRSGDLSVYWYQQSLDQGLQFLIQYYNGEERAKGNILERFSAQQFPDLHSELNLSSLELGDSALYFCASSSTTESGNTIYFGEGSWLTVV.